The 12 T cell receptor beta chains given below trace back to one sample, sequenced in a study of blood T cell repertoires in COVID-19. Assay used: immunoSEQ multiplex PCR; TCRdb lists only in-frame clones, some missing. The sample consists of some 54,000 clones, about four fifths of them appearing once. Sequencing was carried out using peripheral blood. These receptor sequences come from a man between 70 and 80 years old with active COVID-19.

The chain couples TRBV5-4 to TRBJ2-7; tentative D call: TRBD1 (5 bases). Germline loops: CDR1 SGHNT, CDR2 YYREEE (reference sequence). The CDR3 loop spans 13 amino acids. Deletions cut 0 bases from V and 4 bases from J, with 8 bases between. The CDR3 reads CASSLVDRYEQYF. As DNA, the CDR3 is TGTGCCAGCAGCTTGGTCGACAGATACGAGCAGTACTTC.

The chain has TRBV13 and TRBJ2-7, with 9 bases aligning to TRBD2. After removal of 2 bases from V and 5 bases from J, the junction contained 4 bases not matched to a gene. The germline V gene encodes CDR1 PRHDT and CDR2 FYEKMQ (reference sequence). The CDR3 has 14 amino acids. The CDR3 loop is CASSLLASGDEQYF. The CDR3 DNA reads as TGTGCCAGCAGCTTACTGGCTAGCGGGGACGAGCAGTACTTC. The full variable domain, in which reference TRBV13 and TRBJ2-7 provide the parts outside the CDR3, is AAGVIQSPRHLIKEKRETATLKCYPIPRHDTVYWYQQGPGQDPQFLISFYEKMQSDKGSIPDRFSAQQFSDYHSELNMSSLELGDSALYFCASSLLASGDEQYFGPGTRLTVT.

V gene TRBV27 combines with J gene TRBJ2-7; TRBD1 matches at 12 bases. This CDR3 contains 15 residues. With V trimmed by 6 bases and J by 2 bases, 5 bases remained unmatched. Germline CDR1 and CDR2: MNHEY and SMNVEV (reference sequence). DNA of the CDR3: TGTGCCAGCAGACAGGGGACAGGGGGCCCCTACGAGCAGTACTTC. Translating it yields CASRQGTGGPYEQYF.

A single count supports this clone. The chain has TRBV3-1 (or the pseudogene TRBV3-2) and TRBJ2-2, with D perhaps TRBD1 (6 bases). The CDR3 totals 14 residues. V lost 4 bases and J 5 bases, leaving 11 bases between the germline ends. Germline values: CDR1 LGHDT, CDR2 YNNKEL (reference sequence). The CDR3 DNA reads as TGTGCCAGCAGCCTAAGAGGGGGAACCGGGGAGCTGTTTTTT. This sequence encodes CASSLRGGTGELFF.

The V and J genes are TRBV24-1 and TRBJ2-5, with 7 bases matching TRBD1. Germline-derived CDR1 and CDR2 are KGHDR and SFDVKD. With V trimmed by 5 bases and J by 5 bases, 7 bases remained unmatched. The CDR3 has 14 amino acids. CDR3 nucleotide sequence: TGTGCCACCAGTGTTGCAGGGGGTGGGGAGACCCAGTACTTC. It specifies CATSVAGGGETQYF.

This rearrangement joins TRBV29-1 to TRBJ1-1, with D unresolved. The CDR3 sequence is 11 residues long. The germline gives CDR1 SQVTM, CDR2 ANQGSEA. Trimming removed 4 bases at V and 4 bases at J, with 7 bases between. The chain's CDR3 is CSVGAGTEAFF. DNA of the CDR3: TGCAGCGTTGGGGCGGGCACTGAAGCTTTCTTT.

This clone was counted between two and nine times. CDR3 amino acids: CASSLAGGHNEQFF. Written as DNA, the CDR3 is TGTGCCAGCAGCTTGGCGGGGGGCCACAATGAGCAGTTCTTC. The chain employs TRBV7-3 and TRBJ2-1, with 8 bases that match TRBD2. CDR3 length: 14 residues. Trimming cost V 3 bases and J 5 bases; bases outside gene matches: 3. CDR1 and CDR2 from the germline V gene are SGHTA and FQGTGA. The full variable domain, in which reference TRBV7-3 and TRBJ2-1 provide the parts outside the CDR3, is GAGVSQTPSNKVTEKGKYVELRCDPISGHTALYWYRQSLGQGPEFLIYFQGTGAADDSGLPNDRFFAVRPEGSVSTLKIQRTERGDSAVYLCASSLAGGHNEQFFGPGTRLTVL.

This clone was observed a single time. This chain links TRBV19 with TRBJ1-1; D gene ambiguous. CDR1 and CDR2 from the germline V gene are LNHDA and SQIVND (reference sequence). The CDR3 is made up of 16 amino acids. Between the trimmed V and J ends, which lost 1 base and 1 base, there was a span of 13 bases. The DNA of the CDR3 is TGTGCCAGTAGTATAGCCGGACGGAGGAGGAACACTGAAGCTTTCTTT. Amino acid sequence: CASSIAGRRRNTEAFF.

The rearrangement joins TRBV12-5 to TRBJ2-3; weak D call: TRBD1 (6 bases). Germline-derived CDR1 and CDR2 are LGHNT and FRNRAP. Trimming removed 0 bases from V and 0 bases from J, with 13 bases in between. CDR3 length: 17 amino acids. The CDR3 coding sequence is TGTGCTAGTGGTTTGGTACCATCAGGGGCGAGCACAGATACGCAGTATTTT. Amino acid sequence: CASGLVPSGASTDTQYF. The variable domain in full, completed from reference TRBV12-5 and TRBJ2-3, reads DARVTQTPRHKVTEMGQEVTMRCQPILGHNTVFWYRQTMMQGLELLAYFRNRAPLDDSGMPKDRFSAEMPDATLATLKIQPSEPRDSAVYFCASGLVPSGASTDTQYFGPGTRLTVL.

V gene TRBV6-2 or TRBV6-3 combines with J gene TRBJ1-1, with D unresolved. V was clipped by 2 bases and J by 2 bases, with 9 bases between them. Germline V lookup: CDR1 MNHEY, CDR2 SVGEGT. The CDR3 has 14 amino acids. CDR3 bases: TGTGCCAGCAGTTACCTGAGCCTCAACACTGAAGCTTTCTTT. This gives the protein CASSYLSLNTEAFF.

This rearrangement joins TRBV4-2 to TRBJ1-2; 8 bases are shared with TRBD1. V lost 0 bases and J lost 4; bases outside the gene matches: 7. Per the germline V gene, CDR1 is LGHNA and CDR2 is YNFKEQ. The CDR3 has 16 amino acids. The CDR3 is CASSQDRAGGIYGYTF. In DNA form, the CDR3 reads TGTGCCAGCAGCCAAGATAGGGCAGGGGGCATCTATGGCTACACCTTC.

The V and J genes are TRBV7-8 and TRBJ2-1, with 7 bases identical to TRBD1. Trimming took 5 bases from V and 3 from J; bases not matched to a gene: 7. This CDR3 is 15 amino acids long. CDR1 is SGHVS, CDR2 FQNEAQ, per germline. CDR3 protein: CASSPDRAIYNEQFF. The CDR3 nucleotides are TGTGCCAGCAGCCCCGACAGGGCCATCTACAATGAGCAGTTCTTC.